This T cell receptor (beta chain) was documented in a study of blood T cells in healthy people across ages. Study overall: About one barcoded beta molecule per two T cells was the capture yield of template switching.

This clonotype was observed at least ten times. Its cognate antigen is unknown. General study points: Diversity was higher, and naive CD4+ cells more numerous, in long-lived donors than in aged donors.

Combining a sample-barcoded 5' primer with a J-beta primer mix, a second PCR ran for roughly 6 to 12 cycles. Every single cDNA molecule received a tag from a template-switch adaptor with 12 random nucleotides. TCRdb re-called the 5' RACE reads with MiXCR, one entry per CDR3 protein. The sample has about 1,800,000 distinct CDR3 sequences; roughly 30% are singletons. CDR1 DFQATT and CDR2 SNEGSKA come from the germline V gene (reference sequence). The CDR3 runs 11 residues. The germline V and J ends were trimmed by 6 bases and 4 bases, with 10 bases remaining between them. J is TRBJ2-7 and V is TRBV20-1, with D perhaps matching TRBD1 (5 bases). Material: blood. This clonotype was sampled from a woman in her twenties or thirties in good health. CDR3 DNA: TGCAGTGCATATCAGGGATACGAGCAGTACTTC. Translation: CSAYQGYEQYF.